Below, 29 T cell receptor beta chains from the same sample are listed, as sequenced in a study of T cell responses to AZD1222 COVID-19 vaccine. The assay was immunoSEQ multiplex PCR, and TCRdb's table has in-frame clones only and misses some. The table records 180,000 or so clones, just over 90% of them present only once. Sequencing was performed on peripheral blood, taken 28 days after the second AZD1222 dose. These receptors were obtained from an adult who received the AZD1222 COVID-19 vaccine.

The chain uses TRBV6-7 and TRBJ2-3; TRBD2 matches 7 bases. TRBV6-7 is an ORF; its function is uncertain. After removal of 11 bases from V and 1 base from J, the junction contained 3 bases not matched to a gene. The CDR3 is made up of 12 amino acids. CDR3 loop: CARGEGTDTQYF. In nucleotides, the CDR3 is TGTGCCCGGGGGGAGGGCACAGATACGCAGTATTTT.

V usage is TRBV5-1 and J usage is TRBJ1-5, with D unresolved. Trimming took off 0 bases at V and 9 bases at J, with 13 bases between the two ends. Germline assignment: CDR1 SGHRS and CDR2 YFSETQ. This CDR3 contains 14 residues. For the CDR3, the DNA is TGCGCCAGCAGCTTGGCCCCAGGTCAAGGGCCCCAGCATTTT. Translated: CASSLAPGQGPQHF.

The rearrangement links TRBV3-1 (or the pseudogene TRBV3-2) to TRBJ1-2; D unclear. CDR1 and CDR2 from the germline V gene are LGHDT and YNNKEL (reference sequence). Trimming removed 0 bases from V and 6 bases from J, with 8 bases in between. This CDR3 spans 13 amino acids. The CDR3 protein is CASSQDSRDGYTF. CDR3 nucleotides: TGTGCCAGCAGCCAAGATTCTCGGGATGGCTACACCTTC.

The chain is built from TRBV6-5 and TRBJ2-5, with D perhaps matching TRBD1 (5 bases). In germline, CDR1 is MNHEY, CDR2 SVGAGI. The CDR3 sequence is 15 residues long. Trimming left V 7 bases short and J 0 bases short, with 15 bases between. The CDR3 coding sequence is TGTGCCAGCAAGGAGTGGGGCGCTTACCAAGAGACCCAGTACTTC. Its translation is CASKEWGAYQETQYF.

This chain joins TRBV28 and TRBJ1-2; possible D gene TRBD1, 5 bases. V lost 6 bases to trimming and J lost 2 bases, with 22 bases between them. Germline V gene data show CDR1 as MDHEN and CDR2 as SYDVKM. The length of the CDR3 is 17 residues. CDR3 loop: CASRYPYGGWGNYGYTF. CDR3 nucleotide sequence: TGTGCCAGCAGGTACCCCTATGGGGGATGGGGGAACTATGGCTACACCTTC.

The chain has TRBV7-2 and TRBJ2-7, with D perhaps given as TRBD1 or TRBD2 (6 bases each). Germline values: CDR1 SGHTA, CDR2 FQGNSA. CDR3 size: 13 residues. V was trimmed by 2 bases and J by 7 bases, leaving 12 bases between them. CDR3 region: CASSLTLGGEQYF. Written as DNA, the CDR3 is TGTGCCAGCAGCTTAACGTTAGGGGGGGAGCAGTACTTC.

The V and J genes are TRBV15 and TRBJ1-6; tentative D call: TRBD1 (5 bases). This CDR3 is built from 15 residues. Trimming left V 7 bases short and J 10 bases short, with 20 bases between. Germline CDR1 reads LNHNV; CDR2 reads YYDKDF (reference sequence). The CDR3 bases are TGTGCCACCAAAACAGGCCAGTTCGGGGGGTCACCCCTCCACTTT. As protein: CATKTGQFGGSPLHF.

The chain uses TRBV15 and TRBJ2-1, with D possibly being TRBD2 (5 bases). There are 17 residues in the CDR3. V lost 0 bases and J lost 7, with 19 bases in between. Germline lookup yields CDR1 LNHNV and CDR2 YYDKDF (reference sequence). As DNA, the CDR3 is TGTGCCACCAGCAGAGACGAGGGCGGCAGGACGGGGAATGAGCAGTTCTTC. Protein product: CATSRDEGGRTGNEQFF.

This chain uses TRBV11-1 with TRBJ2-2; D is possibly TRBD1 (5 bases). CDR1 is SGHAT and CDR2 is FQDESV in the germline V gene (reference sequence). With 0 bases removed from V and 6 bases from J, the gap between germline ends came to 14 bases. The CDR3 covers 16 residues. CDR3 bases: TGTGCCAGCAGCTTAGCGCAGATGGGGCGCTCCGGGGAGCTGTTTTTT. Protein product: CASSLAQMGRSGELFF.

Here the CDR3 reads CASSLGFGNQPQHF. Here the CDR3 DNA reads TGTGCCAGCAGCTTGGGGTTTGGTAATCAGCCCCAGCATTTT. This rearrangement joins TRBV5-6 to TRBJ1-5; no clear D gene. Germline V CDR1 and CDR2: SGHDT, YYEEEE. This CDR3 is 14 amino acids long. Trimming left V 0 bases short and J 4 bases short, with 8 bases between.

The V gene is TRBV18, the J gene TRBJ1-1, with TRBD1 matching 7 bases. The CDR3 has 17 residues. CDR1 and CDR2 from the germline V gene are KGHSH and LQKENI. V gave up 7 bases and J gave up 1 base; unmatched junction bases: 15. The CDR3 loop is CASFPGGGMRTNTEAFF. The DNA of the CDR3 is TGTGCCAGCTTTCCAGGGGGAGGGATGAGGACGAACACTGAAGCTTTCTTT. The full variable domain, with the rest looked up from reference TRBV18 and TRBJ1-1, is NAGVMQNPRHLVRRRGQEARLRCSPMKGHSHVYWYRQLPEEGLKFMVYLQKENIIDESGMPKERFSAEFPKEGPSILRIQQVVRGDSAAYFCASFPGGGMRTNTEAFFGQGTRLTVV.

V usage is TRBV5-8 and J usage is TRBJ1-5; weak D call: TRBD1 (6 bases). The germline gives CDR1 SGHTS, CDR2 YDEGEE. CDR3 length equals 15 residues. Between the trimmed V and J ends, which lost 4 bases and 5 bases, there was a span of 16 bases. CDR3 coding DNA: TGTGCCAGCAGCATCGGGACAATGGGGCATCAGCCCCAGCATTTT. Protein: CASSIGTMGHQPQHF.

This clone was recorded only once. This sequence joins TRBV7-9 and TRBJ1-5; 7 nucleotides align to TRBD1. In germline, CDR1 is SEHNR, CDR2 FQNEAQ (reference sequence). Trimming took 6 bases from V and 5 from J; bases not matched to a gene: 4. This CDR3 has 13 residues. CDR3 sequence reads: CASRGDSDQPQHF. As DNA, the CDR3 is TGTGCCAGCAGAGGGGACAGCGATCAGCCCCAGCATTTT.

The chain uses TRBV7-2 and TRBJ2-5, with D possibly TRBD1 on 7 matching bases. Trimming cost V 0 bases and J 0 bases, with 11 bases left between them. Germline-derived CDR1 and CDR2 are SGHTA and FQGNSA. The CDR3 covers 16 residues. The CDR3 spells CASSLAGGGNQETQYF. The CDR3 coding sequence is TGTGCCAGCAGCTTAGCCGGAGGGGGCAACCAAGAGACCCAGTACTTC. The whole variable domain, filled in from reference TRBV7-2 and TRBJ2-5, reads GAGVSQSPSNKVTEKGKDVELRCDPISGHTALYWYRQSLGQGLEFLIYFQGNSAPDKSGLPSDRFSAERTGGSVSTLTIQRTQQEDSAVYLCASSLAGGGNQETQYFGPGTRLLVL.

The rearrangement uses TRBV5-4 and TRBJ2-3, with D perhaps matching TRBD2 (6 bases). CDR3 length: 14 amino acids. Between the trimmed V and J ends, which lost 0 bases and 9 bases, there was a span of 14 bases. CDR1 and CDR2 (germline): SGHNT, YYREEE (reference sequence). The CDR3 reads CASSLGAGRGTQYF. DNA for the CDR3: TGTGCCAGCAGCTTGGGCGCTGGGCGGGGCACGCAGTATTTT.

The chain uses TRBV14 and TRBJ2-7; tentative D call: TRBD2 (6 bases). Trimming stripped 4 bases from V and 2 bases from J, with 12 bases between. Looked up from germline, CDR1 is SGHDN and CDR2 is FVKESK. This CDR3 contains 14 residues. CDR3 residues: CASSLGLKAYEQYF. The CDR3 DNA sequence: TGTGCCAGCAGCCTGGGACTGAAGGCCTACGAGCAGTACTTC.

J is TRBJ1-1 and V is TRBV27; D may be TRBD1 (6 bases). The ends were cut back, 5 bases at V and 1 base at J, with 11 bases in the middle. Looked up from germline, CDR1 is MNHEY and CDR2 is SMNVEV (reference sequence). This CDR3 contains 14 residues. The CDR3 loop reads CASSPGHPNTEAFF. CDR3 DNA: TGTGCCAGCAGTCCGGGACACCCGAACACTGAAGCTTTCTTT.

The V and J genes are TRBV2 and TRBJ2-7; 12 nucleotides agree with TRBD2. The CDR3 spans 17 residues. The junction had 10 bases not matched to a gene; V was cut back by 0 bases and J by 7 bases. Germline V CDR1 and CDR2: SNHLY, FYNNEI. CDR3 region: CASSEAVASGRAREQYF. The CDR3 nucleotides are TGTGCCAGCAGTGAAGCCGTGGCTAGCGGGAGGGCCCGGGAGCAGTACTTC.

The rearrangement joins TRBV18 to TRBJ1-2, with D possibly TRBD1 on 5 matching bases. Deletions cut 3 bases from V and 5 bases from J, with 10 bases between. The CDR3 totals 13 residues. Germline lookup yields CDR1 KGHSH and CDR2 LQKENI. CDR3 coding DNA: TGTGCCAGCTCACCCGGAGACAGATATGGCTACACCTTC. It translates to CASSPGDRYGYTF.

This clone was picked up one time. The J gene is TRBJ2-3, the V gene TRBV7-8, with D hard to call. This CDR3 spans 13 amino acids. CDR1 is SGHVS, CDR2 FQNEAQ, per germline. Trimming removed 3 bases from V and 8 bases from J, with 12 bases in between. The CDR3: CASSFPALPTQYF. The DNA of the CDR3 is TGTGCCAGCAGCTTTCCGGCATTGCCTACGCAGTATTTT.

The V gene is TRBV3-1 (or the pseudogene TRBV3-2), the J gene TRBJ2-2, with 9 bases matching TRBD1. Germline CDR1 reads LGHDT; CDR2 reads YNNKEL (reference sequence). The trim removed 1 base at V and 5 bases at J, leaving 8 bases unmatched. This CDR3 spans 17 amino acids. In DNA, the CDR3 is TGTGCCAGCAGCCAAGGAATCTACGGGACAGGGACCGGGGAGCTGTTTTTT. This gives the protein CASSQGIYGTGTGELFF.

The J gene is TRBJ2-3, the V gene TRBV7-2; perhaps D is TRBD1 or TRBD2 (6 bases each). The CDR3 totals 15 residues. The V gene lost 5 bases and the J gene lost 1 base, with 13 bases spanning the gap. Germline CDR1 and CDR2: SGHTA and FQGNSA. DNA for the CDR3: TGTGCCAGCAGCCCAGGAGGGGGGCGCACAGATACGCAGTATTTT. Protein: CASSPGGGRTDTQYF.

V and J are TRBV7-9 and TRBJ2-3, with 9 bases lining up with TRBD1. The V gene end was trimmed by 5 bases and the J gene end by 5 bases; junction bases not matched to a gene: 8. CDR3 length: 15 amino acids. Germline CDR1 SEHNR, CDR2 FQNEAQ (reference sequence). CDR3 nucleotide sequence: TGTGCCAGCAGCCCAATGGGGACAGGGATAGATACGCAGTATTTT. This codes for CASSPMGTGIDTQYF.

This clone appeared a few times. The gene calls are TRBV18 and TRBJ2-7; D is possibly TRBD2 (5 bases). The V and J ends lost 5 bases and 2 bases respectively, with 7 bases between them. This CDR3 is 12 amino acids long. Germline loops: CDR1 KGHSH, CDR2 LQKENI. CDR3 in amino acids: CASSYGTYEQYF. Here the CDR3 DNA reads TGTGCCAGCTCATACGGGACCTACGAGCAGTACTTC.

DNA for the CDR3: TGCGCCAGCAGCAGGACAGGGGTGACTAGGGAGCAGTTCTTC. This translates into CASSRTGVTREQFF. The genes are TRBV5-1 and TRBJ2-1; TRBD1 aligns across 9 bases. CDR3 length equals 14 residues. The junction had 9 bases not matched to a gene; V was cut back by 4 bases and J by 10 bases. In germline, CDR1 is SGHRS, CDR2 YFSETQ.

The V and J genes are TRBV5-5 and TRBJ2-7, with TRBD2 as a possible D gene (6 bases). Germline lookup yields CDR1 SGHKS and CDR2 YYEKEE (reference sequence). The CDR3 has 14 amino acids. V lost 0 bases to trimming and J lost 4 bases, with 11 bases between them. CDR3 bases: TGTGCCAGCAGCTTGGGACTAGTCGATTACGAGCAGTACTTC. Protein product: CASSLGLVDYEQYF. The variable domain in full, with the rest retrieved from reference TRBV5-5 and TRBJ2-7, is DAGVTQSPTHLIKTRGQQVTLRCSPISGHKSVSWYQQVLGQGPQFIFQYYEKEERGRGNFPDRFSARQFPNYSSELNVNALLLGDSALYLCASSLGLVDYEQYFGPGTRLTVT.

The chain recombines TRBV5-1 with TRBJ1-6, with D unclear. The germline V gene encodes CDR1 SGHRS and CDR2 YFSETQ. The V end lost 3 bases, the J end lost 6 bases, and 13 bases lay between the germline ends. This CDR3 is 15 amino acids long. CDR3 residues: CASSSEAGFNSPLHF. CDR3 DNA sequence: TGCGCCAGCAGCTCAGAAGCGGGGTTTAATTCACCCCTCCACTTT.

This sequence joins TRBV5-1 and TRBJ2-3; D gene unclear. The CDR3 has 15 residues. Germline CDR1 SGHRS, CDR2 YFSETQ. V gave up 0 bases and J gave up 6 bases, with 14 bases separating them. CDR3 sequence reads: CASSLGRTQLDTQYF. In DNA form, the CDR3 reads TGCGCCAGCAGCTTGGGCAGGACGCAATTGGATACGCAGTATTTT.

The chain combines TRBV2 with TRBJ1-3; D unresolved. Trimming pared 5 bases from V and 2 bases from J, leaving 10 bases between. In germline, CDR1 is SNHLY, CDR2 FYNNEI. This CDR3 is built from 14 residues. CDR3 residues: CASSMQATGNTIYF. CDR3 nucleotides: TGTGCCAGCAGTATGCAGGCAACTGGAAACACCATATATTTT.